This entry lists 26 T cell receptor beta chains sequenced from one sample in a study of cytomegalovirus exposure and HLA in healthy donors. PCR was performed using 60 Vbeta and 13 Jbeta primers. Sequencing was performed with immunoSEQ multiplex PCR; in TCRdb, only in-frame clones are kept and a portion is missing. The sample holds 60,000 to 100,000 clones, around 81% seen once. The specimen was PBMCs. These receptors were taken from a man in his forties in good health and CMV-seronegative.

The rearrangement joins TRBV2 to TRBJ2-5, with 13 nucleotides matching TRBD2. Germline V CDR1 and CDR2: SNHLY, FYNNEI. CDR3 length: 16 amino acids. Germline trimming cut 4 bases from V and 3 bases from J; bases unmatched to any gene: 5. In DNA form, the CDR3 reads TGTGCCAGCAGTGTCCGGACTAGCGGGAGTAAAGAGACCCAGTACTTC. This encodes CASSVRTSGSKETQYF.

This chain uses TRBV6-5 with TRBJ2-7; 7 bases fit TRBD2. Germline values: CDR1 MNHEY, CDR2 SVGAGI. The CDR3 is made up of 16 amino acids. V lost 0 bases to trimming and J lost 6 bases; unmatched junction nucleotides: 11. The CDR3 DNA reads as TGTGCCAGCAGTTACTCCGGGACTACCTCCCTTGCCGAGCAGTACTTC. Its protein is CASSYSGTTSLAEQYF.

The chain employs TRBV30 and TRBJ2-1; TRBD1 matches at 9 bases. Germline CDR1 GTSNPN, CDR2 SVGIG (reference sequence). The CDR3 is made up of 12 amino acids. J lost 10 bases, V lost 5 bases, and 6 bases had no gene match. CDR3 sequence reads: CAWGRTGDEQFF. CDR3 nucleotide sequence: TGTGCCTGGGGAAGGACAGGGGACGAGCAGTTCTTC.

This chain uses TRBV7-3 with TRBJ2-3, with D perhaps matching TRBD2 (6 bases). CDR1 and CDR2 (germline): SGHTA, FQGTGA. This CDR3 comprises 13 residues. The germline V and J ends were trimmed by 0 bases and 5 bases, with 6 bases remaining between them. The CDR3 loop reads CASSLTGGDTQYF. CDR3 coding DNA: TGTGCCAGCAGCTTAACCGGGGGAGATACGCAGTATTTT.

This clone was seen a few times. The chain uses TRBV5-1 and TRBJ2-1; D is unclear. Germline assignment: CDR1 SGHRS and CDR2 YFSETQ. This CDR3 contains 11 residues. Trimming took off 1 base at V and 9 bases at J, with 5 bases between the two ends. CDR3 in amino acids: CASSLSGEQFF. DNA of the CDR3: TGCGCCAGCAGCTTGTCCGGTGAGCAGTTCTTC.

The chain recombines TRBV7-3 with TRBJ2-5, with 7 bases matching TRBD1. This CDR3 contains 18 residues. Germline loops: CDR1 SGHTA, CDR2 FQGTGA. Losses at the gene ends were 5 bases for V and 0 bases for J; bases not matched to a gene: 15. In DNA, the CDR3 is TGTGCCAGCAGCCTTTACGGACAGGACAAGAATTACCAAGAGACCCAGTACTTC. Amino acids: CASSLYGQDKNYQETQYF.

The chain employs TRBV28 and TRBJ2-7; D gene uncertain. V lost 7 bases to trimming and J lost 3 bases, with 19 bases between them. The CDR3 length is 15 residues. Germline CDR1 is MDHEN and CDR2 is SYDVKM. In DNA form, the CDR3 reads TGTGCCAGCATAAAAGAAAAACAGTCCTTCTACGAGCAGTACTTC. Translated, it gives CASIKEKQSFYEQYF.

CDR3 in DNA: TGTGCCAGCAGTACCTGGACAGGGTCCCCACTTAGCACAGATACGCAGTATTTT. This codes for CASSTWTGSPLSTDTQYF. The V gene is TRBV2, the J gene TRBJ2-3; 8 nucleotides agree with TRBD1. Per the germline V gene, CDR1 is SNHLY and CDR2 is FYNNEI. The CDR3 spans 18 residues. V shed 5 bases, J shed 0 bases, and the junction held 13 bases outside the gene matches.

The gene calls are TRBV7-3 and TRBJ1-1, with TRBD1 matching over 7 bases. The V gene end was trimmed by 2 bases and the J gene end by 5 bases; junction bases not matched to a gene: 8. In germline, CDR1 is SGHTA, CDR2 FQGTGA. This CDR3 contains 15 residues. CDR3: CASSLPQGKATEAFF. CDR3 DNA sequence: TGTGCCAGCAGCTTACCACAGGGGAAGGCTACTGAAGCTTTCTTT.

This chain joins TRBV18 and TRBJ2-1, with unresolved D. Germline assignment: CDR1 KGHSH and CDR2 LQKENI. CDR3 length: 15 residues. Trimming took off 4 bases at V and 5 bases at J, with 15 bases between the two ends. CDR3 in DNA: TGTGCCAGCTCACTTAGATCTGCTGCTAACAATGAGCAGTTCTTC. Residues: CASSLRSAANNEQFF.

The chain is built from TRBV28 and TRBJ1-5, with a tentative D call TRBD1 (6 bases). The V gene's germline CDR1 is MDHEN and CDR2 SYDVKM. This CDR3 has 15 amino acids. With 4 bases removed from V and 1 base from J, the gap between germline ends came to 11 bases. The CDR3 spells CASSSQGRSNQPQHF. CDR3 DNA: TGTGCCAGCAGTTCCCAGGGGCGGAGCAATCAGCCCCAGCATTTT.

The J gene is TRBJ2-7, the V gene TRBV9; possibly TRBD2 for D (6 bases). From germline, CDR1 is SGDLS and CDR2 YYNGEE. With 3 bases removed from V and 4 bases from J, the gap between germline ends came to 14 bases. The CDR3 has 14 amino acids. This chain's CDR3 is CASSGGRRGYEQYF. In DNA, the CDR3 is TGTGCCAGCAGCGGGGGGAGGAGGGGATACGAGCAGTACTTC.

The chain employs TRBV9 and TRBJ2-1; D is perhaps TRBD1 (5 bases). There are 13 residues in the CDR3. Germline V gives CDR1 SGDLS, CDR2 YYNGEE. Trimming pared 3 bases from V and 2 bases from J, leaving 6 bases between. The CDR3 sequence: CASSGGTYNEQFF. The CDR3 DNA is TGTGCCAGCAGCGGGGGCACCTACAATGAGCAGTTCTTC.

The rearrangement links TRBV10-3 to TRBJ2-1; TRBD2 matches 12 bases. The CDR3 is made up of 15 amino acids. Germline CDR1 and CDR2: ENHRY and SYGVKD. The J segment lost 8 bases and the V segment lost 6 bases, leaving 8 bases of the junction unmatched. CDR3 amino acids: CAISILAGGGDEQFF. CDR3 sequence (DNA): TGTGCCATCAGCATACTAGCGGGAGGCGGGGATGAGCAGTTCTTC.

The CDR3 DNA is TGCGCCAGCAGCTTGGAAGTAGCGGGGAAGGGCGAGCAGTACTTC. It codes for CASSLEVAGKGEQYF. The chain uses TRBV5-1 and TRBJ2-7; 8 nucleotides agree with TRBD2. Germline V CDR1 and CDR2: SGHRS, YFSETQ. With V trimmed by 0 bases and J by 6 bases, 8 bases remained unmatched. This CDR3 is built from 15 residues.

The chain has TRBV18 and TRBJ2-4; 7 bases agree with TRBD1. This CDR3 comprises 14 residues. Per germline, CDR1 KGHSH and CDR2 LQKENI. V was pared by 1 base and J by 7 bases, with 4 bases of the junction left unmatched. The CDR3 DNA follows: TGTGCCAGCTCACCACGACAGGGCCTTAACATTCAGTACTTC. This encodes CASSPRQGLNIQYF.

This clone occurred a few times. The rearrangement uses TRBV6-4 and TRBJ2-3; TRBD1 agrees at 7 bases. CDR3 size: 15 residues. CDR1 is MRHNA, CDR2 SNTAGT, per germline. After removal of 0 bases from V and 4 bases from J, the junction contained 4 bases not matched to a gene. The CDR3 DNA sequence: TGTGCCAGCAGTGACTCGATCCAGGGGGCAGATACGCAGTATTTT. Its translation: CASSDSIQGADTQYF.

There are a few counts of this clone. The chain couples TRBV7-3 to TRBJ2-7; 7 bases agree with TRBD1. V shed 5 bases, J shed 2 bases, and the junction held 9 bases outside the gene matches. Germline V lookup: CDR1 SGHTA, CDR2 FQGTGA. The CDR3 consists of 15 residues. The CDR3 DNA reads TGTGCCAGCAGCCCCGACAGGGCTAAAACCTACGAGCAGTACTTC. Its protein is CASSPDRAKTYEQYF.

The chain uses TRBV28 and TRBJ2-7; D is perhaps TRBD1 (5 bases). V lost 1 base, J lost 7 bases, and 14 bases lay in between. Germline assignment: CDR1 MDHEN and CDR2 SYDVKM. The CDR3 runs to 14 residues. The CDR3 nucleotides read TGTGCCAGCAGTTTATATGGGGCGGCGGAAGAGCAGTACTTC. Translating it yields CASSLYGAAEEQYF.

This sequence joins TRBV5-6 and TRBJ1-3; TRBD1 matches at 10 bases. Germline V CDR1 and CDR2: SGHDT, YYEEEE. V was pared by 2 bases and J by 0 bases, with 2 bases of the junction left unmatched. The CDR3 runs 16 residues. The CDR3 loop is CASSFRTGGSGNTIYF. The CDR3, as DNA: TGTGCCAGCAGCTTCCGGACAGGGGGCTCTGGAAACACCATATATTTT.

J is TRBJ1-5 and V is TRBV6-1, with TRBD1 matching 7 bases. V trimming: 8 bases; J trimming: 6 bases; junction bases outside the gene matches: 7. Germline V gene sequence: CDR1 MNHNS, CDR2 SASEGT. This CDR3 contains 13 residues. The DNA for the CDR3 is TGTGCCAGCCGAGACAGGGTGGGTCAGCCCCAGCATTTT. It encodes CASRDRVGQPQHF.

The chain employs TRBV7-2 and TRBJ1-1, with 7 bases aligning to TRBD1. J was trimmed by 4 bases and V by 4 bases; bases with no gene match: 9. Germline values: CDR1 SGHTA, CDR2 FQGNSA. The CDR3 has 15 residues. The CDR3 region has the DNA TGTGCCAGCAGCTGGTCTGGAGGGGGCTTCACTGAAGCTTTCTTT. Amino acids: CASSWSGGGFTEAFF.

This chain uses TRBV19 with TRBJ1-1, with D unresolved. The CDR3 is made up of 11 amino acids. CDR1 LNHDA and CDR2 SQIVND come from the germline V gene (reference sequence). V lost 4 bases and J 5 bases, leaving 5 bases between the germline ends. The CDR3 region has the DNA TGTGCCAGTAGTAAGCGGACTGAAGCTTTCTTT. Its translation: CASSKRTEAFF.

The V and J genes are TRBV6-5 and TRBJ2-7, with TRBD2 matching over 9 bases. The CDR3 covers 14 residues. With 4 bases clipped from V and 8 bases from J, the junction kept 9 bases outside the gene matches. Germline V gene sequence: CDR1 MNHEY, CDR2 SVGAGI. CDR3 region: CASSSLAGTLQQYF. As DNA, the CDR3 is TGTGCCAGCAGTTCTCTAGCGGGAACGCTGCAGCAGTACTTC.

In regard to this clone: One end of the junction does not line up with germline, which may come from a read error. The CDR3 DNA reads as TGTGCCGGCAGCTCAGGACTAGCGGGAAAGTACAATGAGCAGTTCTTC. Translation gives CAGSSGLAGKYNEQFF. The chain links TRBV11-2 to TRBJ2-1, with 12 bases that match TRBD2. The CDR3 totals 16 residues. The germline V gene has CDR1 SGHAT and CDR2 FQNNGV.

The chain recombines TRBV14 with TRBJ1-1; 7 bases agree with TRBD1. With V trimmed by 4 bases and J by 9 bases, 11 bases remained unmatched. This CDR3 region has 14 residues. Germline V gene data show CDR1 as SGHDN and CDR2 as FVKESK. The CDR3 sequence: CASSRPGTESQAFF. The CDR3 DNA follows: TGTGCCAGCAGCCGACCCGGGACAGAATCCCAAGCTTTCTTT.